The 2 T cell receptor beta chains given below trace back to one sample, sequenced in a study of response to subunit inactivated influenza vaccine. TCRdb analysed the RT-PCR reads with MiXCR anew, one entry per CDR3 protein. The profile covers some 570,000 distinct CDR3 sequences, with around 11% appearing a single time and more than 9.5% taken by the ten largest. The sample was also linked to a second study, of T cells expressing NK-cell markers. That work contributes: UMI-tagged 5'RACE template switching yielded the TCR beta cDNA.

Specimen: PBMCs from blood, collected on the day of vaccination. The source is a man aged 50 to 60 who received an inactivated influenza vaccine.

CDR3 amino acids: CASQTGDPSTDTQYF. CDR3 nucleotide sequence: TGTGCCAGCCAGACAGGGGACCCGAGCACAGATACGCAGTATTTT. The rearrangement uses TRBV9 and TRBJ2-3; 8 bases map to TRBD1. The CDR3 runs 15 residues. Germline V CDR1 and CDR2: SGDLS, YYNGEE. V shed 7 bases and J 0 bases; nucleotides not matched to a gene: 7.

CDR3 loop: CSVELRGRTFYGYTF. The CDR3 coding sequence is TGCAGCGTTGAGCTCAGGGGGCGCACATTCTATGGCTACACCTTC. V usage is TRBV29-1 and J usage is TRBJ1-2; 8 bases line up with TRBD1. This CDR3 region has 15 residues. Looked up from germline, CDR1 is SQVTM and CDR2 is ANQGSEA. With 3 bases clipped from V and 4 bases from J, the junction kept 10 bases outside the gene matches. Based on the CDR3 plus reference TRBV29-1 and TRBJ1-2, the full variable domain is SAVISQKPSRDICQRGTSLTIQCQVDSQVTMMFWYRQQPGQSLTLIATANQGSEATYESGFVIDKFPISRPNLTFSTLTVSNMSPEDSSIYLCSVELRGRTFYGYTFGSGTRLTVV.